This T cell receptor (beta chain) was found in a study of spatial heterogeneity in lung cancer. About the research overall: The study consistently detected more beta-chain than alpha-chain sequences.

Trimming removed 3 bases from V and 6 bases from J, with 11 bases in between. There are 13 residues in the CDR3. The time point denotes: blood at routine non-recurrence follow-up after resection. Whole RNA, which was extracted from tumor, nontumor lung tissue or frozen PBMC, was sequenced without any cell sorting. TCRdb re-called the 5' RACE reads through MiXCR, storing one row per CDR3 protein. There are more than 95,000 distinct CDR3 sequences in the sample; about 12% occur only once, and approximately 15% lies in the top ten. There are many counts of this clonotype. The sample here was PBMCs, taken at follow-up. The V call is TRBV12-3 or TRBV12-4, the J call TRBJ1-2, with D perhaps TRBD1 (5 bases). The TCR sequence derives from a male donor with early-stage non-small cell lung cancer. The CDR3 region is CASSFHGADGYTF. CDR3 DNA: TGTGCCAGCAGTTTCCACGGGGCTGATGGCTACACCTTC.